This T cell receptor (beta chain) was sequenced for a study of T cell responses to AZD1222 COVID-19 vaccine. TCRdb's table, derived via immunoSEQ multiplex PCR, lists solely in-frame clones and lacks some. The sample consists of approximately 20,000 clones, around 82% of them appearing once. Study observations and caveats: Repertoires were obtained solely post-peak T cell response.

CDR1 is SEHNR, CDR2 FQNEAQ, per germline (reference sequence). The CDR3 spans 15 residues. V lost 4 bases and J lost 10, with 17 bases in between. Points on this clone: Its target is not known.

The chain is built from TRBV7-9 and TRBJ1-6; TRBD1 might be the D (6 bases). This specimen consisted of peripheral blood, obtained on day 0 of AZD1222 vaccination. This sequence was found in an adult in good health. The CDR3 reads CASSSAGTSRSPLHF. CDR3 nucleotides: TGTGCCAGCAGCTCAGCCGGGACATCAAGATCACCCCTCCACTTT.